This T cell receptor (beta chain) appears in the sequencing data of a study of a mutant IDH1 vaccine in newly diagnosed glioma. The time point is: week 11, during vaccination. A single vaccine dose contained 300 ug of mutant IDH1 20-mer peptide, and topical imiquimod was used with it. The germline V gene has CDR1 MDHEN and CDR2 SYDVKM. V was cut by 1 base and J by 0 bases, with 10 bases left in between. This CDR3 spans 16 amino acids. Note on this clone: Antigen unknown.

Here immunoSEQ multiplex PCR was the method, and the copy in TCRdb shows in-frame clones only, minus some. The table lists tens of thousands of clones, about 78% of them singletons. This chain connects TRBV28 to TRBJ1-5, with D unclear. This material consisted of PBMCs, taken from a glioma patient whose treatment included an IDH1 peptide vaccine. The TCR originated in a man in his thirties or forties with glioma. CDR3 amino acids: CASSLLRARSNQPQHF. For the CDR3, the DNA is TGTGCCAGCAGTTTATTAAGGGCCCGTAGCAATCAGCCCCAGCATTTT.